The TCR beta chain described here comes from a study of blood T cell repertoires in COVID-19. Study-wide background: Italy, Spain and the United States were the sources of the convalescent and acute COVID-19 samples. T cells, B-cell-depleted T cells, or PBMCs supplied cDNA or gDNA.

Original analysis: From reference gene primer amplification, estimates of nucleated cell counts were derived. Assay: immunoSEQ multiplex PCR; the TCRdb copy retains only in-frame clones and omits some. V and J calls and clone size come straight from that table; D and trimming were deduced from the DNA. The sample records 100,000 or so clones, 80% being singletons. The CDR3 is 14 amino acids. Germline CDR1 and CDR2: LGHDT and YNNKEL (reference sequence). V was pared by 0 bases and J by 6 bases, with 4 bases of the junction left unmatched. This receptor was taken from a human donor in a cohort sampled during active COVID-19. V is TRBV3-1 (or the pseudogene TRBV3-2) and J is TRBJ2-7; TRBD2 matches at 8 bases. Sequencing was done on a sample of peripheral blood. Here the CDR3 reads CASSQEGLGGEQYF. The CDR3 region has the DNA TGTGCCAGCAGCCAAGAGGGACTAGGCGGCGAGCAGTACTTC.